The present T cell receptor beta chain was sequenced within a study of blood T cell repertoires in COVID-19. Study details: Samples taken during acute and convalescent COVID-19 were collected in the United States, Italy and Spain. T cells, B-cell-depleted T cells, or PBMCs provided the cDNA or gDNA that served as material.

Original data processing: Amplification from reference gene primers served as the basis for estimated nucleated cell counts. Using immunoSEQ multiplex PCR, the repertoire was profiled, and TCRdb retains in-frame clones only, with some absent. The D gene and trimming were derived from the DNA, and the V and J assignments and clone size from that table. In the table there are roughly 110,000 clones, about 70% of which are singletons. There are 13 residues in the CDR3. Germline CDR1 reads SNHLY; CDR2 reads FYNNEI. J gave up 6 bases and V 10 bases, and 9 bases lay outside the gene matches. The chain is built from TRBV2 and TRBJ1-3; TRBD1 aligns across 7 bases. Sequences were obtained from peripheral blood. The TCR was taken from a human donor with acute or convalescent COVID-19. The donor label of this sample is uncertain. The CDR3 DNA reads as TGTGCCACCCTCAGGACAGGCGAAAACACCATATATTTT. It yields the protein CATLRTGENTIYF.